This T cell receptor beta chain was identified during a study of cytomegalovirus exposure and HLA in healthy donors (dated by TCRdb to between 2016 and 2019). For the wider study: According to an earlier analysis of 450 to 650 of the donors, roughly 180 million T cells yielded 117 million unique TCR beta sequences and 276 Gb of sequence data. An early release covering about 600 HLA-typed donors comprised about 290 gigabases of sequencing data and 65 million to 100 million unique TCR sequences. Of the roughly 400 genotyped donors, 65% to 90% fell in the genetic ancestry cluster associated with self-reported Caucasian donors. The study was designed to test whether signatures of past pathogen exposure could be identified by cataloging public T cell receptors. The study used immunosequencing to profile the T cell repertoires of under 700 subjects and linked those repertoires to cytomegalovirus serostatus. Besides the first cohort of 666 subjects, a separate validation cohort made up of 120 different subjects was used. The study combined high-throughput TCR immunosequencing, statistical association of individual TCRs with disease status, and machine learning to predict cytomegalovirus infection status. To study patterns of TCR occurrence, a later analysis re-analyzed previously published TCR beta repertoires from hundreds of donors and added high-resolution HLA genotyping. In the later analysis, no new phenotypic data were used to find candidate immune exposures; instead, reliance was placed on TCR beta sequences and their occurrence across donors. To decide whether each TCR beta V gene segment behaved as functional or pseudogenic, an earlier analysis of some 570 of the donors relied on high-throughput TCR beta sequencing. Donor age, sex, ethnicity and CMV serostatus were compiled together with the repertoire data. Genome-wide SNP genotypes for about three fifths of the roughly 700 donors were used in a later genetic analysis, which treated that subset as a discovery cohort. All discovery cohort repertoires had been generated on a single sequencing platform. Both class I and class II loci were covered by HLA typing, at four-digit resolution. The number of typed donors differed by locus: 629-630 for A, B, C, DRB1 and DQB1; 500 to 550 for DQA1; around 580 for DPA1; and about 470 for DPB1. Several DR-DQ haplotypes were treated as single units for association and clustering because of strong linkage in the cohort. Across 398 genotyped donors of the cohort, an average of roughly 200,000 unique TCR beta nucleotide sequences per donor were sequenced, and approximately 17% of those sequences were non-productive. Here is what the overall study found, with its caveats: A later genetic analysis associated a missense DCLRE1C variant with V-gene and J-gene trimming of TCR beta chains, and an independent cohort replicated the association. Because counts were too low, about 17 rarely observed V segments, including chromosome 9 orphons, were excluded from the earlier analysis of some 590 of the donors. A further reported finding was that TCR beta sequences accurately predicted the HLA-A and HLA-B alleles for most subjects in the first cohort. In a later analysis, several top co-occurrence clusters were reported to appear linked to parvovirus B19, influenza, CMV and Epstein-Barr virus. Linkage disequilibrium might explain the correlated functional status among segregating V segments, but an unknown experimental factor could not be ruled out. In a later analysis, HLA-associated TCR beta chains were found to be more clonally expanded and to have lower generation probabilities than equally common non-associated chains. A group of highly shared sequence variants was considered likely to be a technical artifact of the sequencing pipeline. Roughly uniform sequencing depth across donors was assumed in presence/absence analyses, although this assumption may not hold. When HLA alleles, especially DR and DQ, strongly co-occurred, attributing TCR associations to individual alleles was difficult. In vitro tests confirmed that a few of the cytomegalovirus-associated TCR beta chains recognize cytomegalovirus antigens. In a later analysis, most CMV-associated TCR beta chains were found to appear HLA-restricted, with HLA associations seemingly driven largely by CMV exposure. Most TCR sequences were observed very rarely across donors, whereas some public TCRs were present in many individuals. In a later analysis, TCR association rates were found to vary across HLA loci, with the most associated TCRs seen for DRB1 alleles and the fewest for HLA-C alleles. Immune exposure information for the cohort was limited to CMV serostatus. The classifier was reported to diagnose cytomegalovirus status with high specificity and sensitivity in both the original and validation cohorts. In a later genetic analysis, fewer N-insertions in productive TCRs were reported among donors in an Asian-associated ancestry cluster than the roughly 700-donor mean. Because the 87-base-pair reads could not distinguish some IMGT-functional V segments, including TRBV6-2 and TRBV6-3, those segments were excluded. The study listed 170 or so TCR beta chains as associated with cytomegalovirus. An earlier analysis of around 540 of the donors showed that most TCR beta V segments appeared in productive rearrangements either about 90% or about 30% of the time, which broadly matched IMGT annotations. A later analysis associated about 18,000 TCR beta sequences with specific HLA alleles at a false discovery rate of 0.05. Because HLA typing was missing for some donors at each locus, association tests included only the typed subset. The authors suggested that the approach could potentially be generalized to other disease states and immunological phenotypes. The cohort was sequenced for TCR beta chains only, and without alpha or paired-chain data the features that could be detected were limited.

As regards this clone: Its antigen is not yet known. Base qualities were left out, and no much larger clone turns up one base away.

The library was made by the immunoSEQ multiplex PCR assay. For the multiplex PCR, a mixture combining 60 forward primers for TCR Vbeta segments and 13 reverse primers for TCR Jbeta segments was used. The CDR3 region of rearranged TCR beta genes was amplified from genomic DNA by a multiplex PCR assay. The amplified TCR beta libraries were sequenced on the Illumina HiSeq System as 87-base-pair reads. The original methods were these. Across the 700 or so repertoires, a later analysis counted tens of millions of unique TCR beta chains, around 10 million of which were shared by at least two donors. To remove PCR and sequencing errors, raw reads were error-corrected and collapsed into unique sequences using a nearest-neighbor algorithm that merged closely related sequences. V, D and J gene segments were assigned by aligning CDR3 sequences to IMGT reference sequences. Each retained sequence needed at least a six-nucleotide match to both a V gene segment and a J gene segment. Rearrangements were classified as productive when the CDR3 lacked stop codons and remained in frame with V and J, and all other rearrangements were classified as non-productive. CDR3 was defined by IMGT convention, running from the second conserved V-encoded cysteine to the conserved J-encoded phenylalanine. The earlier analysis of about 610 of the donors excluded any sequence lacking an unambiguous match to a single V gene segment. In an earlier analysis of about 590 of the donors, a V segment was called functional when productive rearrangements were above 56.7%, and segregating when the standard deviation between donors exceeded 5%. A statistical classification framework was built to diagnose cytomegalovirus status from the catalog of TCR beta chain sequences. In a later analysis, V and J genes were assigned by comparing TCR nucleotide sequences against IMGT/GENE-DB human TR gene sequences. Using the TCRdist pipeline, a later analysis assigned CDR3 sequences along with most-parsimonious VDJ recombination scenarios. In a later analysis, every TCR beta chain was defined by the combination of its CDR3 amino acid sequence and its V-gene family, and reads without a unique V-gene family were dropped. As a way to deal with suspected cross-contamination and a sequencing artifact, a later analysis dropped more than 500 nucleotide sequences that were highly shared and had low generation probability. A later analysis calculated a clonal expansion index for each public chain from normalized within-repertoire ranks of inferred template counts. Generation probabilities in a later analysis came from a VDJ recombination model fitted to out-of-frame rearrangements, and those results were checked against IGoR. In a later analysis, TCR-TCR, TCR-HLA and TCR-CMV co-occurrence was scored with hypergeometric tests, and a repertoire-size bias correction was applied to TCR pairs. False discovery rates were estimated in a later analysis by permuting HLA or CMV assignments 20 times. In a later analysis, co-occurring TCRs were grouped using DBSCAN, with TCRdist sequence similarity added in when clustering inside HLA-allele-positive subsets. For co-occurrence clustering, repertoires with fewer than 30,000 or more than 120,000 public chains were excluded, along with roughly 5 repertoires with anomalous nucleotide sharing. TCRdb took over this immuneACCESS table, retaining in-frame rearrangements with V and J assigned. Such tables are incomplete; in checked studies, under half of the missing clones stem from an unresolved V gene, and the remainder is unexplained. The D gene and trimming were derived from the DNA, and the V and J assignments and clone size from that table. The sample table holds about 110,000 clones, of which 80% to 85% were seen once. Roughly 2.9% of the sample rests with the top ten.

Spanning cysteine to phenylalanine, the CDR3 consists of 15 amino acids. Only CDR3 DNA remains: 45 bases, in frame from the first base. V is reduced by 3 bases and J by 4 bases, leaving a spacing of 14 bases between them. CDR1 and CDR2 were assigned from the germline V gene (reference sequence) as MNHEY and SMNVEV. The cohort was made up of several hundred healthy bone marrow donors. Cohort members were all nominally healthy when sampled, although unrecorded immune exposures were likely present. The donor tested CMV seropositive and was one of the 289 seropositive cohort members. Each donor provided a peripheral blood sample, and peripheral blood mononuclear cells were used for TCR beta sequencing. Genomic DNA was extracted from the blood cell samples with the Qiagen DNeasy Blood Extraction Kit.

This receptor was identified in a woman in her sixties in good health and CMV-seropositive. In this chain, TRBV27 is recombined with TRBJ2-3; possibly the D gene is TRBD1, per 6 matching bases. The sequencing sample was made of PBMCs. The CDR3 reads CASSFWGQRPDTQYF. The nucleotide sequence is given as TGTGCCAGCAGTTTTTGGGGACAACGCCCAGATACGCAGTATTTT.